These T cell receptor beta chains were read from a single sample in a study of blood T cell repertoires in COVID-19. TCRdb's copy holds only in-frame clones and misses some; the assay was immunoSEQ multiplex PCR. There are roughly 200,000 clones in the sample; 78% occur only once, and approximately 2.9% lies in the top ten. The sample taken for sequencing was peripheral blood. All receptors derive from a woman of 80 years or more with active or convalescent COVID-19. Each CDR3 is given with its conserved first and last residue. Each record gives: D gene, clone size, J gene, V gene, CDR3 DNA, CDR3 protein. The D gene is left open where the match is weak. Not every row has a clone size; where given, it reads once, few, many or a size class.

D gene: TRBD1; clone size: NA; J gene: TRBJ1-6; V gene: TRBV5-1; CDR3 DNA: TGCGCCAGCAGCCCAGGGACAGGGGGCAATTCACCCCTCCACTTT; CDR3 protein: CASSPGTGGNSPLHF
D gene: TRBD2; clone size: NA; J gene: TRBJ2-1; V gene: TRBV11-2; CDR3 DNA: TGTGCCAGCAGCTTATCGACTAGCGGGGGGGCAAAGCAGTTCTTC; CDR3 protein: CASSLSTSGGAKQFF
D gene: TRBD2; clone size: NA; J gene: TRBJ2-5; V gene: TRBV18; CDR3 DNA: TGTGCCAGCTCACCTATCCCCACTAGCGGGGGGGCCGGTCGGGAGACCCAGTACTTC; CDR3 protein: CASSPIPTSGGAGRETQYF
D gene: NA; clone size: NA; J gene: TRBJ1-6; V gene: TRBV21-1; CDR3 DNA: TGTGCCAGCAGCACCCGACTTGGTAGGGGGCGAAATTCACCCCTCCACTTT; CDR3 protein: CASSTRLGRGRNSPLHF
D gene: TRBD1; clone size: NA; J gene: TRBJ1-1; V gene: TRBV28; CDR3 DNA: TGTGCCAGCAGTTTAGCAGGGGGCGCGATTCAGTCCCCTTTCTTT; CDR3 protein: CASSLAGGAIQSPFF
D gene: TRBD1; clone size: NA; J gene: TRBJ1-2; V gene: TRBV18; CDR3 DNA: TGTGCCAGCTCACCAGACCACAGGGGAAGGTACACCTTC; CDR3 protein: CASSPDHRGRYTF
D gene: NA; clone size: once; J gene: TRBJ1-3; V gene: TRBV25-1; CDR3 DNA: TGTGCCAGCAGTGCCTGGGACAACTCTGGAAACACCATATATTTT; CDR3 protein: CASSAWDNSGNTIYF
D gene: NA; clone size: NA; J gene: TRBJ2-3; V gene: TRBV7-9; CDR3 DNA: TGTGCCAGCAGCGATGTCTTGGTCGGAGATACGCAGTATTTT; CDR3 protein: CASSDVLVGDTQYF
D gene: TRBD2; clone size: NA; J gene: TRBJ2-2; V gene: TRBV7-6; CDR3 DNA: TGTGCCAGCAGCCCCTCGAGTCTAGCGGGGGGGCGGGTCGCCGGGGAGCTGTTTTTT; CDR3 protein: CASSPSSLAGGRVAGELFF
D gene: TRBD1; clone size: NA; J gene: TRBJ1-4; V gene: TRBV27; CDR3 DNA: TGTGCCAGCAGTTACAGGGGAGGAACTAATGAAAAACTGTTTTTT; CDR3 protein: CASSYRGGTNEKLFF
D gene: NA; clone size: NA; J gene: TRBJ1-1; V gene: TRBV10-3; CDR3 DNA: TGTGCCATCAGGACACTTACTAGGAACACTGAAGCTTTCTTT; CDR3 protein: CAIRTLTRNTEAFF
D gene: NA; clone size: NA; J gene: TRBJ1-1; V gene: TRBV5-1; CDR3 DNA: TGCGCCAGCAGCTTTAATGGCAGGGTTGTTGGCACTGAAGCTTTCTTT; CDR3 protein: CASSFNGRVVGTEAFF
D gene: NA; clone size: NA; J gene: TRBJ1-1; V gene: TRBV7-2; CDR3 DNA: TGTGCCAGCAGCTTAGGGGGGCTTACTGAAGCTTTCTTT; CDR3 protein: CASSLGGLTEAFF
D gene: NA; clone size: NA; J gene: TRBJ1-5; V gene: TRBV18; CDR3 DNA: TGTGCCAGCTCACCACCGGGGCCCCCCTTACCTCAGCCCCAGCATTTT; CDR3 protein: CASSPPGPPLPQPQHF
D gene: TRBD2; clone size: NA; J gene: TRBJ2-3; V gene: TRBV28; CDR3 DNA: TGTGCCAGCAGTTTACTAGCGGGGGGACGCACAGATACGCAGTATTTT; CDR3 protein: CASSLLAGGRTDTQYF
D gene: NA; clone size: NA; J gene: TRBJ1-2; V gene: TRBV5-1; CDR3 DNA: TGCGCCAGCAGCTTTCTTCAACAGGCGGATGGCTACACCTTC; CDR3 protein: CASSFLQQADGYTF
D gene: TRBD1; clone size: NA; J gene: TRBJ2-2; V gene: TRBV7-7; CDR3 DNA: TGTGCTAGCAGCCTAAGACAGGGCCGCACCGGGGAGCTGTTTTTT; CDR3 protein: CASSLRQGRTGELFF
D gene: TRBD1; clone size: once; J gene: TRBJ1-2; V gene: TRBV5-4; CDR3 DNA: TGTGCCAGCAGCTCGCCGGGACAGGGTTTGCATGGCTACACCTTC; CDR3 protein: CASSSPGQGLHGYTF
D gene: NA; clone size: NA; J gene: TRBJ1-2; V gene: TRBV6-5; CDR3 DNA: TGTGCCAGCAGTCCCGGACAGACCAACTATGGCTACACCTTC; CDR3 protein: CASSPGQTNYGYTF
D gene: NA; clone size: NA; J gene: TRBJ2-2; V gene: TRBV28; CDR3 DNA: TGTGCCAGCAGTTTACAGGCCGCGAACACCGGGGAGCTGTTTTTT; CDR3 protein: CASSLQAANTGELFF
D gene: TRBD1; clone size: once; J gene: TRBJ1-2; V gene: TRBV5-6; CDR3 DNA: TGTGCCAGCAGCCAAACAGGGGTTTATGGCTACACCTTC; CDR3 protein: CASSQTGVYGYTF
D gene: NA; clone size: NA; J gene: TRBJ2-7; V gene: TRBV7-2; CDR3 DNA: TGTGCCAGCAGCTTAGAGAGAGGAGCCCTAGTCAACGAGCAGTACTTC; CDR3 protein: CASSLERGALVNEQYF
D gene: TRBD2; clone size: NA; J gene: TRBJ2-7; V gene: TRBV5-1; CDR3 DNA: TGCGCCAGCAGCTTGGTGACCGGCGGGGGGGTCTCCTACGAGCAGTACTTC; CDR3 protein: CASSLVTGGGVSYEQYF
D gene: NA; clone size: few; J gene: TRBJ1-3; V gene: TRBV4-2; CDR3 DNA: TGTGCCAGCAGCCAAGACGAGGGCCCTGGAAACACCATATATTTT; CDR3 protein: CASSQDEGPGNTIYF
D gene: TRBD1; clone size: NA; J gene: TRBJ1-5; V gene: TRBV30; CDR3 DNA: TGTGCCTGGAGAGGGACAGGCCTTAATCAGCCCCAGCATTTT; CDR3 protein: CAWRGTGLNQPQHF
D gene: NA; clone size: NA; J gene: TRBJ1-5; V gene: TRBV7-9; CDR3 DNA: TGTGCCAGCAGCCTAGCGGTAGGGGACAATCAGCCCCAGCATTTT; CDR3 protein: CASSLAVGDNQPQHF
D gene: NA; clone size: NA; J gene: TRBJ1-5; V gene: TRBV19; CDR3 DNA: TGTGCCAGTAGTATAGGGGGGAGGACTCAGCCCCAGCATTTT; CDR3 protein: CASSIGGRTQPQHF
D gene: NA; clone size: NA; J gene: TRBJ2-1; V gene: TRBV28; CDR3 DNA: TGTGCCAGCAGTTTGGTTTCTTGGGGGGTAAGCTACAATGAGCAGTTCTTC; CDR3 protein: CASSLVSWGVSYNEQFF
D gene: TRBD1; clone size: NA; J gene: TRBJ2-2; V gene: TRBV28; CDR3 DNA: TGTGCCAGCGCCCGGGACAGGGGCCCCGGGGAGCTGTTTTTT; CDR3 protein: CASARDRGPGELFF
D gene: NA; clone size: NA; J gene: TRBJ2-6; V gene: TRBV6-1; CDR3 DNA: TGTGCCAGCAGTGTGCAGGGTGGTGGTTTTTCTGGGGCCAACGTCCTGACTTTC; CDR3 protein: CASSVQGGGFSGANVLTF
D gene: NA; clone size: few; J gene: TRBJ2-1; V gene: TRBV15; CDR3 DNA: TGTGCCACCAGCAGGCGTCAGGGGGGATACAACAATGAGCAGTTCTTC; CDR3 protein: CATSRRQGGYNNEQFF
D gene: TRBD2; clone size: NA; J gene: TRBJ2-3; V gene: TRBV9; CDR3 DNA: TGTGCCAGCAGCCTGGCGGGACTAGCAATAGATACGCAGTATTTT; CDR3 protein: CASSLAGLAIDTQYF
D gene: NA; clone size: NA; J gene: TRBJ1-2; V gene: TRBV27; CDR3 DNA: TGTGCCAGCAGTTTAGGGCGCCAGTCCAGCTACACCTTC; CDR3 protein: CASSLGRQSSYTF
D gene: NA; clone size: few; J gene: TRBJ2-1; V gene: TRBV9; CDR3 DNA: TGTGCCAGCAGCGTAGCTGTAACGGGCAATGAGCAGTTCTTC; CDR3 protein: CASSVAVTGNEQFF
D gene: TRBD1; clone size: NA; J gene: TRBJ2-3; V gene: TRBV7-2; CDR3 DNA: TGTGCCAGCAGCTCAGGGACAGGGCGATCGGATACGCAGTATTTT; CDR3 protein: CASSSGTGRSDTQYF
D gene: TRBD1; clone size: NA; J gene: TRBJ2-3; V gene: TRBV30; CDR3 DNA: TGTGCCTGGAGTAGGGGGCAGCTGAGCACAGATACGCAGTATTTT; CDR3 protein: CAWSRGQLSTDTQYF
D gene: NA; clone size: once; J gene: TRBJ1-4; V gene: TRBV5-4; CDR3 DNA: TGTGCCAGCAGCGCGACAGTTTCAGATGAAAAACTGTTTTTT; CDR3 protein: CASSATVSDEKLFF
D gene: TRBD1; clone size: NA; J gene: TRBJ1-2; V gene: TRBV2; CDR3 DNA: TGTGCCAGCATTCGGGACAGGGGCTATGGCTACACCTTC; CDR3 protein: CASIRDRGYGYTF
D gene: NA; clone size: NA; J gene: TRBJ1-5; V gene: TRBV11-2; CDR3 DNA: TGTGCCAGCAGCTTATTGGTAAGACAGAGCAATCAGCCCCAGCATTTT; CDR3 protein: CASSLLVRQSNQPQHF
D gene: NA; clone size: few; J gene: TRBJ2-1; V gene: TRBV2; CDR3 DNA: TGTGCCAGCAGTGACCAGGGGTCGGTGAATGAGCAGTTCTTC; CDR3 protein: CASSDQGSVNEQFF
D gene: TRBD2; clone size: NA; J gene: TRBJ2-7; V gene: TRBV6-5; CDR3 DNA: TGTGCCAGCAGTTACGATCCGGGGGGCTCCTACGAGCAGTACTTC; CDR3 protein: CASSYDPGGSYEQYF
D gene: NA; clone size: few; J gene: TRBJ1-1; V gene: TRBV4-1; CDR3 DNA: TGCGCCAGCAGCCAGGACGTCGAAAGGGGGACTGAAGCTTTCTTT; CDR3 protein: CASSQDVERGTEAFF
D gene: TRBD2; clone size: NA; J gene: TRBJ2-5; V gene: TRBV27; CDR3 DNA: TGTGCCATCGGGCGGGAGGACCAAGAGACCCAGTACTTC; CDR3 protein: CAIGREDQETQYF
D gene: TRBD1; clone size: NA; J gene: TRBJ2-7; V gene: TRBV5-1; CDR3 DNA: TGCGCCAGCAGCTTAACAGGGGGCAACGAGCAGTACTTC; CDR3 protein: CASSLTGGNEQYF
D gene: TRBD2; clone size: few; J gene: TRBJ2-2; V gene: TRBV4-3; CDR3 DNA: TGCGCCAGCAGCCAAGTCCCAGCGGGGGTTAACACCGGGGAGCTGTTTTTT; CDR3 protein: CASSQVPAGVNTGELFF
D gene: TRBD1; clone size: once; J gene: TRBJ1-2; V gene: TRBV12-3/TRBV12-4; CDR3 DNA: TGTGCCAGCAGTCGACAGGGACCACCGGGCTACACCTTC; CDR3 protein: CASSRQGPPGYTF
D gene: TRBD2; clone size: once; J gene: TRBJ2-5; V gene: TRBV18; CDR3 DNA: TGTGCCAGCTCGCAGGTGACGGGAGGTGGAGAGACCCAGTACTTC; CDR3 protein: CASSQVTGGGETQYF
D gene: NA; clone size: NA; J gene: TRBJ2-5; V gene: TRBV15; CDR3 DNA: TGTGCCACCAGCAGAGTACAGGAAGAGACCCAGTACTTC; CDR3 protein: CATSRVQEETQYF
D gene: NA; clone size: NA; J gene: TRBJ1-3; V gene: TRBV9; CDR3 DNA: TGTGCCAGCAGCGTAGGTCAGGGCCGCTCTGGAAACACCATATATTTT; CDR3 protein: CASSVGQGRSGNTIYF
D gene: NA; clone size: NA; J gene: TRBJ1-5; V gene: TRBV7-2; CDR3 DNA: TGTGCCAGCAGGCGGGACGGAGGCAATCAGCCCCAGCATTTT; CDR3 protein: CASRRDGGNQPQHF
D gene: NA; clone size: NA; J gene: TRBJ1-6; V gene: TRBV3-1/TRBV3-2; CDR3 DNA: TGTGCCAGCAGCCAAAACCGGAGGTCTGGGTTATTTAATTCACCCCTCCACTTT; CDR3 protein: CASSQNRRSGLFNSPLHF
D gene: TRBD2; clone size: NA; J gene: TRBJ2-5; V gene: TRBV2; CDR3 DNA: TGTGCCAGCAGTGAGCTAGCGGGGGGTTTCGGAGAGACCCAGTACTTC; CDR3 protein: CASSELAGGFGETQYF
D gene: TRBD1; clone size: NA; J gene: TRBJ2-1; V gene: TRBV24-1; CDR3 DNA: TGTGCCACCAGTGATCGGACAGGGGCCTTTAGCTCCTACAATGAGCAGTTCTTC; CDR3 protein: CATSDRTGAFSSYNEQFF
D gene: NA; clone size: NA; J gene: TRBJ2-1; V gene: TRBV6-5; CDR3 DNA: TGTGCCAGCACCCGGGACACCGACGACAATGAGCAGTTCTTC; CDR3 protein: CASTRDTDDNEQFF
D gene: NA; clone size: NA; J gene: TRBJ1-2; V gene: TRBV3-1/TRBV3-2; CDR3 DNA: TGTGCCAGCAGCCAAGAGATTGGTTTGAACAGTGGTGTATCTTCCCTGAACTATGGCTACACCTTC; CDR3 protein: CASSQEIGLNSGVSSLNYGYTF
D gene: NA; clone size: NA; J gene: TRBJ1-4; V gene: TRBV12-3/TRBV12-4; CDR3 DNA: TGTGCCAGCAGTTTAATGGAGGGCGAAAAACTGTTTTTT; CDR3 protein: CASSLMEGEKLFF
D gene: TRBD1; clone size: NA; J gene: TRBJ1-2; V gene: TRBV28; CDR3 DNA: TGTGCCAGCAGTTTGATGCAGGGGGGCTATGGCTACACCTTC; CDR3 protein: CASSLMQGGYGYTF